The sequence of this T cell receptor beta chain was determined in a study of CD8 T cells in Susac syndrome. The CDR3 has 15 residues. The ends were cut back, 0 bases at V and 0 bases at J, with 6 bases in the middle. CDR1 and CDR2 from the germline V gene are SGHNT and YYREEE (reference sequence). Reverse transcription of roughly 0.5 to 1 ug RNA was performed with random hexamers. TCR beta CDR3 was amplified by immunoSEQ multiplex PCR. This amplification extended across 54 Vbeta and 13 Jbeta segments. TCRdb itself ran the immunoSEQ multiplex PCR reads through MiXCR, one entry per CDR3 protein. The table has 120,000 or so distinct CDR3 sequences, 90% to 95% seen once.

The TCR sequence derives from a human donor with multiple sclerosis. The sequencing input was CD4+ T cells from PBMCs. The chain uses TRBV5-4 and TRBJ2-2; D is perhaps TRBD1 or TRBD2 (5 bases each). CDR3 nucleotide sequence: TGTGCCAGCAGCTTGGGAGGGGCGAACACCGGGGAGCTGTTTTTT. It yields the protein CASSLGGANTGELFF.